The 22 T cell receptor beta chains below come from one sample, sequenced in a study of T cell repertoires in cytomegalovirus infection (dated by TCRdb to about 2019). This sample was sequenced with an Illumina HiSeq 1500. The public reads were run again by TCRdb, first through fastp at Q25 and then through MiXCR, and only productive beta chains were kept. Each record represents a unique CDR3 protein, reported with the most common genes and DNA among its rows. This sample comprises some 300,000 distinct CDR3 sequences, 9.6% of them detected only once. The top ten clones comprise around 2.4% of the sample. The sequenced sample was PBMCs. Source of these receptors: a human donor in good health (CMV status not recorded). Some clones in this sample may be carry-over from other donors' samples.

This clonotype was recorded at least ten times. The genes are TRBV28 and TRBJ2-5; TRBD1 aligns across 8 bases. Germline V gene data show CDR1 as MDHEN and CDR2 as SYDVKM. The CDR3 has 16 residues. Losses at the gene ends were 5 bases for V and 5 bases for J; bases not matched to a gene: 13. The CDR3 region has the DNA TGTGCCAGCAGTCCATCTCCGGGGACAGGTCTGGAGACCCAGTACTTC. Translation gives CASSPSPGTGLETQYF.

The rearrangement links TRBV7-8 to TRBJ1-1, with D unclear. The CDR3 contains 14 residues. Germline-derived CDR1 and CDR2 are SGHVS and FQNEAQ. The germline V and J ends were trimmed by 3 bases and 3 bases, with 11 bases remaining between them. CDR3 region: CASSFDVGYTEAFF. The CDR3 DNA reads TGTGCCAGCAGCTTCGATGTAGGGTACACTGAAGCTTTCTTT.

This clonotype was picked up many times. The V call is TRBV20-1, the J call TRBJ1-5; no definite D call. Per germline, CDR1 DFQATT and CDR2 SNEGSKA (reference sequence). The CDR3 spans 17 residues. V was pared by 0 bases and J by 3 bases, with 18 bases between. DNA of the CDR3: TGCAGTGCTAGAGAGGCCAGCGGTTCGTCCTACAATCAGCCCCAGCATTTT. Its protein product is CSAREASGSSYNQPQHF.

The V and J genes are TRBV29-1 and TRBJ2-5, with a possible D match to TRBD2 (5 bases). Trimming removed 4 bases at V and 4 bases at J, with 10 bases between. This CDR3 region has 12 residues. Germline V lookup: CDR1 SQVTM, CDR2 ANQGSEA. DNA for the CDR3: TGCAGCGTTGTGGTTAGCGCAGAGACCCAGTACTTC. This sequence encodes CSVVVSAETQYF.

This clonotype was recorded many times. The chain employs TRBV28 and TRBJ1-1; tentative D call: TRBD1 (5 bases). The ends were cut back, 3 bases at V and 4 bases at J, with 15 bases in the middle. CDR3 length equals 15 residues. CDR1 and CDR2 from the germline V gene are MDHEN and SYDVKM. CDR3 coding DNA: TGTGCCAGCAGTTTTCCCAGTGGGGCGACCACTGAAGCTTTCTTT. Residues: CASSFPSGATTEAFF.

This clonotype was counted many times. This chain joins TRBV5-1 and TRBJ2-1; 10 nucleotides agree with TRBD1. CDR1 and CDR2 (germline): SGHRS, YFSETQ. The junction had 8 bases not matched to a gene; V was cut back by 4 bases and J by 4 bases. The CDR3 is made up of 16 amino acids. The CDR3 loop reads CASSKRTGGLYNEQFF. Here the CDR3 DNA reads TGCGCCAGCAGCAAACGGACAGGGGGATTATACAATGAGCAGTTCTTC.

At least ten counts were recorded for this clonotype. CDR3 sequence reads: CASARGQGPQHF. The CDR3 DNA reads TGTGCCAGCGCACGGGGTCAAGGGCCCCAGCATTTT. This rearrangement joins TRBV7-9 to TRBJ1-5; D not resolved. Germline V gene data show CDR1 as SEHNR and CDR2 as FQNEAQ (reference sequence). The CDR3 length is 12 residues. V gave up 8 bases and J gave up 9 bases, with 14 bases separating them.

A note on this clonotype: With a much larger clone just one base away, this may be a read error. This rearrangement joins TRBV9 to TRBJ2-3; D is uncertain. Looked up from germline, CDR1 is SGDLS and CDR2 is YYNGEE. CDR3 size: 11 residues. The CDR3 DNA is TGTGTCAGCAGCGCCAGGGATACGCAGTATTTT. This gives the protein CVSSARDTQYF.

By sample fraction, this clonotype is medium-sized. The rearrangement uses TRBV28 and TRBJ2-1; D gene ambiguous. Trimming took off 5 bases at V and 3 bases at J, with 11 bases between the two ends. Per the germline V gene, CDR1 is MDHEN and CDR2 is SYDVKM. The CDR3 covers 14 residues. In DNA, the CDR3 is TGTGCCAGCAGTCTTAGCATGGACTACAATGAGCAGTTCTTC. Its protein product is CASSLSMDYNEQFF.

The chain uses TRBV29-1 and TRBJ2-1; maybe TRBD1 (5 bases). The CDR3 is 18 residues long. Trimming pared 3 bases from V and 2 bases from J, leaving 23 bases between. Germline-derived CDR1 and CDR2 are SQVTM and ANQGSEA. The CDR3 here is CSVDVTFRTGYPYNEQFF. The CDR3 DNA is TGCAGCGTTGACGTTACCTTCCGCACAGGCTATCCCTACAATGAGCAGTTCTTC.

This chain uses TRBV20-1 with TRBJ2-7, with 9 bases that match TRBD2. J lost 7 bases, V lost 7 bases, and 14 bases had no gene match. Germline V CDR1 and CDR2: DFQATT, SNEGSKA (reference sequence). The CDR3 covers 14 residues. CDR3 in DNA: TGCAGTGTTCTCCTAAGCGGGGGGCCGGGAGAGCAGTACTTC. Translating gives CSVLLSGGPGEQYF.

This clonotype was picked up a small number of times. The chain is built from TRBV23-1 and TRBJ1-5; TRBD1 aligns across 7 bases. TRBV23-1 is identified as an open reading frame with a role that is uncertain. The V gene end was trimmed by 10 bases and the J gene end by 3 bases; junction bases not matched to a gene: 9. CDR3 length: 14 residues. DNA of the CDR3: TGCGCCAACCGACAGGGACAGTCCAATCAGCCCCAGCATTTT. Protein product: CANRQGQSNQPQHF.

At least ten counts were recorded for this clonotype. The V call is TRBV13, the J call TRBJ2-7; TRBD1 matches 8 bases. This CDR3 spans 15 amino acids. The V gene's germline CDR1 is PRHDT and CDR2 FYEKMQ (reference sequence). J was trimmed by 2 bases and V by 5 bases; bases with no gene match: 8. The DNA of the CDR3 is TGTGCCAGCAGCCAGGGACAGGCGTCAGCCTACGAGCAGTACGTC. The encoded protein is CASSQGQASAYEQYV.

This clonotype was counted at least ten times. This chain links TRBV29-1 with TRBJ2-3; a possible D gene is TRBD1 (6 bases). CDR1 is SQVTM and CDR2 is ANQGSEA in the germline V gene. V dropped 5 bases and J dropped 2 bases, with 17 bases sitting between them. This CDR3 comprises 15 residues. The DNA of the CDR3 is TGCAGCGTTCTGGGACACTCAGGGAACACAGATACGCAGTATTTT. This codes for CSVLGHSGNTDTQYF.

CDR3 in amino acids: CSVFRGTGAYNEQFF. The CDR3 nucleotides are TGCAGCGTTTTCAGGGGGACAGGGGCTTACAATGAGCAGTTCTTC. The chain uses TRBV29-1 and TRBJ2-1, with TRBD1 matching over 10 bases. Trimming removed 5 bases from V and 4 bases from J; junction bases left unmatched: 8. This CDR3 is built from 15 residues. Per germline, CDR1 SQVTM and CDR2 ANQGSEA.

This clonotype appeared many times. This sequence joins TRBV24-1 and TRBJ2-3, with 7 bases matching TRBD2. CDR1 is KGHDR and CDR2 is SFDVKD in the germline V gene. V lost 5 bases to trimming and J lost 0 bases; unmatched junction nucleotides: 10. The CDR3 extends over 17 amino acids. The CDR3 bases are TGTGCCACCAGTGTGCTCCCCCCGGGAGGAAGCACAGATACGCAGTATTTT. Its protein is CATSVLPPGGSTDTQYF.

This clonotype was picked up one time. A much more abundant neighbour one base away suggests this may be a read error. The chain recombines TRBV4-1 with TRBJ1-1; maybe TRBD1 (5 bases). V was clipped by 0 bases and J by 5 bases, with 10 bases between them. CDR3 length equals 14 residues. CDR1 and CDR2 (germline): MGHRA, YSYEKL. CDR3 coding DNA: TGCGCCAGCAGCCAAGATGCGGGGGGGACTGAAGCTTTCTTT. Amino acid sequence: CASSQDAGGTEAFF.

About this clonotype: This sequence may be a read error, since a much larger clone differs from it by one base. This chain uses TRBV29-1 with TRBJ2-1; TRBD2 matches at 12 bases. The CDR3 is 10 amino acids. CDR1 and CDR2 from the germline V gene are SQVTM and ANQGSEA. In DNA form, the CDR3 reads TGCAGCGCAGGGACTAGCGGGTTAGAATTC. It is translated as CSAGTSGLEF.

This clonotype was seen a handful of times. The chain recombines TRBV20-1 with TRBJ1-1, with TRBD1 as a possible D gene (6 bases). Per the germline V gene, CDR1 is DFQATT and CDR2 is SNEGSKA (reference sequence). With 3 bases removed from V and 1 base from J, the gap between germline ends came to 12 bases. The CDR3 has 14 residues. Here the CDR3 reads CSASKGGPNTEAFF. For the CDR3, the DNA is TGCAGTGCTAGCAAAGGGGGGCCGAACACTGAAGCTTTCTTT.

The table lists this clonotype with many counts. This chain uses TRBV29-1 with TRBJ2-1; 8 bases line up with TRBD2. The length of the CDR3 is 16 residues. Trimming at V came to 0 bases and at J to 4 bases, leaving 8 bases not matched to a gene. CDR1 and CDR2 from the germline V gene are SQVTM and ANQGSEA. The CDR3: CSVEDVRGGLYNEQFF. CDR3 DNA: TGCAGCGTTGAAGATGTTCGGGGGGGTTTGTACAATGAGCAGTTCTTC.

Many counts were recorded for this clonotype. This chain links TRBV4-1 with TRBJ1-1; a possible D gene is TRBD1 (6 bases). V dropped 1 base and J dropped 4 bases, with 16 bases sitting between them. The CDR3 is 16 residues long. Germline loops: CDR1 MGHRA, CDR2 YSYEKL. CDR3 in DNA: TGCGCCAGCAGCCAAGTCAACGTAGCCAGGGGCACTGAAGCTTTCTTT. It specifies CASSQVNVARGTEAFF.

This clonotype was seen repeatedly, ten times or more. The chain carries TRBV7-2 and TRBJ2-3; the D gene is possibly TRBD2 (7 bases). Germline V CDR1 and CDR2: SGHTA, FQGNSA. The V end was cut by 3 bases, the J end by 14 bases, with 15 bases between. The CDR3 is made up of 12 amino acids. In nucleotides, the CDR3 is TGTGCCAGCAGCTTCCCCGGGGGGCTCGGGTATTTT. Translated, it gives CASSFPGGLGYF.